Listed below are T cell receptor beta chains from one sample, sequenced in a study of blood T cell repertoires in COVID-19. Sequencing used immunoSEQ multiplex PCR; TCRdb keeps in-frame clones, though not all of them. This sample carries about 20,000 clones, 89% of them seen once, and the ten largest clones take 5.5% to 6.5%. Sequencing was carried out using peripheral blood. The receptors here all came from a human donor in a cohort sampled during active COVID-19. Each CDR3 is given with its conserved first and last residue. The D gene is left open where the match is weak. Part of the rows lack a size; the others show once, few, many or a class for expanded clones.

D: TRBD2
J: TRBJ2-7
length: 15
V: TRBV2
size: -
DNA: TGTGCCATATCCACCGGGACTAGCGGGAGGTACGAGCAGTACTTC
CDR3: CAISTGTSGRYEQYF

D: -
J: TRBJ1-1
length: 12
V: TRBV29-1
size: -
DNA: TGCAGCGTTTTCAGGGAGGGGACTGAAGCTTTCTTT
CDR3: CSVFREGTEAFF

D: TRBD1
J: TRBJ1-5
length: 15
V: TRBV28
size: -
DNA: TGTGCCAGCACTCCGGACAGGGAAGAGCGTCAGCCCCAGCATTTT
CDR3: CASTPDREERQPQHF

D: -
J: TRBJ1-1
length: 15
V: TRBV2
size: -
DNA: TGTGCCAGCAGTGAATATGAGGTGGGAGACACTGAAGCTTTCTTT
CDR3: CASSEYEVGDTEAFF

D: -
J: TRBJ1-4
length: 12
V: TRBV28
size: once
DNA: TGTGCCAGCAGTTTACTTAATGAAAAACTGTTTTTT
CDR3: CASSLLNEKLFF

D: -
J: TRBJ2-5
length: 11
V: TRBV25-1
size: -
DNA: TGTGCCAGCAGAGCCGGTGAGACCCAGTACTTC
CDR3: CASRAGETQYF

D: -
J: TRBJ1-5
length: 15
V: TRBV10-3
size: -
DNA: TGTGCCATCAGTGAAGGAGGAGCAGGCAATCAGCCCCAGCATTTT
CDR3: CAISEGGAGNQPQHF

D: -
J: TRBJ1-1
length: 13
V: TRBV28
size: -
DNA: TGTGCCAGCAGTTTATGGAGGACGAGCGGGGCTTTCTTT
CDR3: CASSLWRTSGAFF

D: TRBD2
J: TRBJ2-3
length: 15
V: TRBV3-1/TRBV3-2
size: -
DNA: TGTGCCAGCAGCCGACTAGCGGGAGGACCAGACCCGCAGTATTTT
CDR3: CASSRLAGGPDPQYF

D: -
J: TRBJ1-6
length: 14
V: TRBV9
size: -
DNA: TGTGCCAGCAGCGCCACAGGGTACGATTCACCCCTCCACTTT
CDR3: CASSATGYDSPLHF

D: TRBD2
J: TRBJ2-2
length: 16
V: TRBV5-4
size: -
DNA: TGTGCCAGCAGCCCACGAACGGGACTAGTTTCCGGGGAGCTGTTTTTT
CDR3: CASSPRTGLVSGELFF

D: -
J: TRBJ1-6
length: 14
V: TRBV6-4
size: -
DNA: TGTGCCAGCAGGATTCTACAGGGAGAGGGACCCCTCCACTTT
CDR3: CASRILQGEGPLHF

D: -
J: TRBJ2-7
length: 16
V: TRBV3-1/TRBV3-2
size: -
DNA: TGTGCCAGCAGCCCTAGCTGGGGGGAGGCCGCCTACGAGCAGTACTTC
CDR3: CASSPSWGEAAYEQYF

D: -
J: TRBJ1-4
length: 15
V: TRBV10-1
size: -
DNA: TGCGCCAGCAGCATAATCACAGAAACTAATGAAAAACTGTTTTTT
CDR3: CASSIITETNEKLFF

D: -
J: TRBJ1-5
length: 13
V: TRBV19
size: -
DNA: TGTGCCAGTAGTATACAGGCTGATCAGCCCCAGCATTTT
CDR3: CASSIQADQPQHF

D: TRBD1
J: TRBJ1-3
length: 14
V: TRBV5-8
size: -
DNA: TGTGCCAGCAGCTTGGACAGGGGGCATGGAACCATATATTTT
CDR3: CASSLDRGHGTIYF

D: TRBD2
J: TRBJ2-7
length: 15
V: TRBV5-6
size: -
DNA: TGTGCCAGCAGCTCAGGACTAGAAATCTCCTACGAGCAGTACTTC
CDR3: CASSSGLEISYEQYF

D: -
J: TRBJ2-7
length: 15
V: TRBV5-1
size: once
DNA: TGCGCCAGCAGCTTGGAAATAGAAAGCTCCTACGAGCAGTACTTC
CDR3: CASSLEIESSYEQYF

D: -
J: TRBJ2-1
length: 15
V: TRBV7-6
size: -
DNA: TGTGCCAGCAGCTCCCGGGACGGAGGGTGGTCTGAGCAGTTCTTC
CDR3: CASSSRDGGWSEQFF

D: TRBD2
J: TRBJ2-7
length: 15
V: TRBV9
size: -
DNA: TGTGCCAGCAGCGTAGGCACTAGCGGATCCTACGAGCAGTACTTC
CDR3: CASSVGTSGSYEQYF

D: -
J: TRBJ1-6
length: 14
V: TRBV2
size: -
DNA: TGTGCCAGCAGCCCCCCAACAGGGAAGTCACCCCTCCACTTT
CDR3: CASSPPTGKSPLHF

D: TRBD2
J: TRBJ2-7
length: 13
V: TRBV6-6
size: -
DNA: TGTGCCAGCAGTCTAGCGGGGACCTACGAGCAGTACTTC
CDR3: CASSLAGTYEQYF

D: -
J: TRBJ2-2
length: 15
V: TRBV5-6
size: -
DNA: TGTGCCAGCAGCTTGGTCTGGGGAGAGGGCGGGGAGCTGTTTTTT
CDR3: CASSLVWGEGGELFF

D: TRBD1
J: TRBJ2-2
length: 17
V: TRBV5-1
size: once
DNA: TGCGCCAGCAGCCCTGGGGACAGGGGGCTTGGTATCGGGGAGCTGTTTTTT
CDR3: CASSPGDRGLGIGELFF

D: TRBD1
J: TRBJ1-2
length: 14
V: TRBV3-1/TRBV3-2
size: -
DNA: TGTGCCAGCAGCCAGGGACAGGGGGCGCGTGGCTACACCTTC
CDR3: CASSQGQGARGYTF

D: TRBD2
J: TRBJ2-1
length: 14
V: TRBV7-9
size: -
DNA: TGTGCCAGCAGTCCCGGGACTAAAGACAATGAGCAGTTCTTC
CDR3: CASSPGTKDNEQFF

D: TRBD1
J: TRBJ1-6
length: 13
V: TRBV28
size: -
DNA: TGTGCCAGCGGGACAGAAAATAATTCACCCCTCCACTTT
CDR3: CASGTENNSPLHF

D: -
J: TRBJ2-1
length: 12
V: TRBV4-1
size: -
DNA: TGCGCCAGCAGCCAAGATCCGACAGAGCAGTTCTTC
CDR3: CASSQDPTEQFF